The T cell receptor (beta chain) under discussion was sequenced for a study of shared clonotypes between healthy human individuals. Broader study findings: The study drew on few donors, limiting represented genetic and exposure-history diversity.

The sample holds a few counts of this clone. Its cognate antigen is unknown. Over several immunoSEQ plates, each subset's genomic DNA was distributed in even portions. This table comes from immunoSEQ multiplex PCR, and its TCRdb copy is limited to in-frame clones, with some not included. The sample has roughly 2.6 million clones; around 90% are singletons. Germline values: CDR1 SGDLS, CDR2 YYNGEE. V lost 2 bases, J lost 6 bases, and 11 bases lay in between. The CDR3 has 14 residues. The sample taken for sequencing was naive CD4+ T cells sorted from blood. Subset meaning: CD45RA+ positively selected. The clonotype originates from a man younger than 35 in good health. This rearrangement joins TRBV9 to TRBJ1-4; D ambiguous. CDR3 bases: TGTGCCAGCAGCGTCGGCCATGGGGATGAAAAACTGTTTTTT. It specifies CASSVGHGDEKLFF.